This T cell receptor (beta chain) comes out of a study of immune evolution from preneoplasia to lung adenocarcinoma. The method was immunoSEQ multiplex PCR; TCRdb's version includes in-frame clones alone and lacks a portion of them. This table holds approximately 7,300 clones, roughly two thirds found once. Patients had resection in Japan or China between the mid-2010s and the late 2010s. Germline CDR1 and CDR2: SEHNR and FQNEAQ (reference sequence). The V end was cut by 6 bases, the J end by 7 bases, with 10 bases between. This CDR3 spans 12 amino acids. V usage is TRBV7-9 and J usage is TRBJ1-5, with D unresolved. The sequence was obtained from an older donor with lung adenocarcinoma. Some clones in this sample may be carry-over from other donors' samples. The sequenced sample consisted of FFPE lung adenocarcinoma in situ tissue. CDR3 DNA: TGTGCCAGCAGAAGCGGCAGACAGCCCCAGCATTTT. Amino acid sequence: CASRSGRQPQHF. Full variable domain (rest looked up from reference TRBV7-9 and TRBJ1-5): DTGVSQNPRHKITKRGQNVTFRCDPISEHNRLYWYRQTLGQGPEFLTYFQNEAQLEKSRLLSDRFSAERPKGSFSTLEIQRTEQGDSAMYLCASRSGRQPQHFGDGTRLSIL.